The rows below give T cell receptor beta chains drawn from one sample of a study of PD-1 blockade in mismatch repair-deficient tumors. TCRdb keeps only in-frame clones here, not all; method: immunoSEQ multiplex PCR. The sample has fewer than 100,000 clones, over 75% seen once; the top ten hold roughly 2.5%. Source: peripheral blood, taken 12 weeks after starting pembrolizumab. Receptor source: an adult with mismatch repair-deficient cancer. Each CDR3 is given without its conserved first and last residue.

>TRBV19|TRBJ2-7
ASSTGGGEQY
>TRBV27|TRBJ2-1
ASTTGGSYNEQF
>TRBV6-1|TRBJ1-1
ASSNIGPNTEAF
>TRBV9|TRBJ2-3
ASSVGGVYTDTQY
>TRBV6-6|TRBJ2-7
ASRQTGSSYEQY
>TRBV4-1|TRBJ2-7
ASSPSGTGAREQY
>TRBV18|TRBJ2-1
ASSQFRTSGSYNEQF
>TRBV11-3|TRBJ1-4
ASSLEGDRSNEKLF
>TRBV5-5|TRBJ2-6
ASSLQPLTLFSGANVLT
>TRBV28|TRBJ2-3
ATFRTSGTDTQY
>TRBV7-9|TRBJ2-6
ASSQTVSGANVLT
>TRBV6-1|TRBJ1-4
ASSGGQGRPATNEKLF
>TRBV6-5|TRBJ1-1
ASSINKGVTEAF
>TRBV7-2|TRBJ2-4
ASSLGGTSNIQY
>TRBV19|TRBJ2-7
ASSASGTAYEQY
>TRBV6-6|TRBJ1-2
ASSYDTRDNGYT
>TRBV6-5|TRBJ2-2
ASRQGANTGELF
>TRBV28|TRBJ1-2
ASQDRKDGYT
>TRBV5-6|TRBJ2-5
ASSSRGQVRYETQY
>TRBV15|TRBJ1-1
ATSRGHPEAF
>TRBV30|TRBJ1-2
AWSYRQGAGYT
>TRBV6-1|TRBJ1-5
ASSDLGPQH
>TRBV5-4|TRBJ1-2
ASGIRTGPDYGYT
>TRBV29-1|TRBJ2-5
SVQWGVETQY
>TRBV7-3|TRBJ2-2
ASSSTTSSGELF
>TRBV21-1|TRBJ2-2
ASSPGPGLAGGINTGELF
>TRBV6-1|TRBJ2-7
ASRVDRNLGYEQY
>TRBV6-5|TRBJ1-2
ASSWDRRYGYT
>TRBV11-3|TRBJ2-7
ASSLVGTGYQY
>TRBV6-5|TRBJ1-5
ASRPIPWP
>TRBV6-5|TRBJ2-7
ASSQRTRLYEQY
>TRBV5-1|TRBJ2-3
ASSLGLAGVRTADTQY
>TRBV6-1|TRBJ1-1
ASSLEQGKRTEAF
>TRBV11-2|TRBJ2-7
ASSLEASGEYEQY
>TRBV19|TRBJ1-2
ASSPDTSYGYT
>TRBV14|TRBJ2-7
ASSRGGQGSYEQY